The subject of this entry is one TCR beta chain. Antigen: not known. V was clipped by 1 base and J by 5 bases, with 17 bases between them. Germline V gene lookup returns CDR1 SGHAT and CDR2 FQNNGV. CDR3 length: 16 residues. This specimen comes from a study of long-term antiretroviral therapy in people with HIV. Study-wide findings and caveats: The range of CDR3 lengths in HIV repertoires proved narrower than that found in controls. Despite increasing after ART, diversity remained lower than that of transplant donor controls.

Running of the v3.0 immunoSEQ assay took place at survey level. TCRdb's table, derived via immunoSEQ multiplex PCR, lists solely in-frame clones and lacks some. The sample holds more than 20,000 clones, approximately 80% seen once. This TCR derives from a woman between 40 and 50 years old with HIV. The gene calls are TRBV11-2 and TRBJ1-2; a possible D gene is TRBD1 (6 bases). Sample: unsorted PBMCs, taken 1.2 years after starting antiretroviral therapy. The CDR3 loop reads CASSLGNLRTAYGYTF. The CDR3 region has the DNA TGTGCCAGCAGCTTAGGAAACCTTCGGACAGCTTATGGCTACACCTTC.